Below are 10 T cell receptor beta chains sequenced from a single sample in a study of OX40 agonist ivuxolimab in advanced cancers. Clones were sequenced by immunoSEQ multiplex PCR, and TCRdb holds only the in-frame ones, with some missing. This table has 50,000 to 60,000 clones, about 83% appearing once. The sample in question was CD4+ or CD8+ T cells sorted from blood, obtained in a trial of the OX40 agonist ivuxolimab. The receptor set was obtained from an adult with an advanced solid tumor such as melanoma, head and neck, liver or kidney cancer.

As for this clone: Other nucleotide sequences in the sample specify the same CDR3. CDR3 sequence reads: CASSLTGNNSPLHF. The CDR3 DNA reads TGTGCCAGCAGCTTGACAGGGAATAATTCACCCCTCCACTTT. The chain has TRBV11-1 and TRBJ1-6; 7 bases match TRBD1. The CDR3 length is 14 residues. J lost 5 bases, V lost 3 bases, and 1 base had no gene match. From germline, CDR1 is SGHAT and CDR2 FQDESV (reference sequence).

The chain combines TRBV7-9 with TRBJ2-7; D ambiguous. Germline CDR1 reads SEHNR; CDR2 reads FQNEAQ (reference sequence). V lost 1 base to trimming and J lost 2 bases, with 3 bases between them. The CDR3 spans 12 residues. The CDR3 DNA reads TGTGCCAGCAGCTTAGTCACCTACGAGCAGTACTTC. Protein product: CASSLVTYEQYF.

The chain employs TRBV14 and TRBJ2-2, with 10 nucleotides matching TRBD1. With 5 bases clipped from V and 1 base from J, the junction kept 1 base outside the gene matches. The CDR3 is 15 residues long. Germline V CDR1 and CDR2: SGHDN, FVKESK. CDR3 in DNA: TGTGCCAGCAGCAGGACAGGGGGGAACACCGGGGAGCTGTTTTTT. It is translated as CASSRTGGNTGELFF. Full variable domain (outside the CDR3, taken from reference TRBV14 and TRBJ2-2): EAGVTQFPSHSVIEKGQTVTLRCDPISGHDNLYWYRRVMGKEIKFLLHFVKESKQDESGMPNNRFLAERTGGTYSTLKVQPAELEDSGVYFCASSRTGGNTGELFFGEGSRLTVL.

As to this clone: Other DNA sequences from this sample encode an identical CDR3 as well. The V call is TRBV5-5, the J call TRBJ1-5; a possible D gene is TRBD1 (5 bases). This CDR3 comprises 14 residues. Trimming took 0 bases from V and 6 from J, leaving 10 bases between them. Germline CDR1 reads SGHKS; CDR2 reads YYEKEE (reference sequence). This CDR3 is CASSLGMGGQPQHF. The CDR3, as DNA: TGTGCCAGCAGCTTGGGCATGGGGGGTCAGCCCCAGCATTTT.

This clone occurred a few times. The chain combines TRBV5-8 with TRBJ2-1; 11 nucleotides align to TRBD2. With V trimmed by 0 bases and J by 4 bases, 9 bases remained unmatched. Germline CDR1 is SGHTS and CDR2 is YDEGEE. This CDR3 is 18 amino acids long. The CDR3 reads CASSLVWLAGGSYNEQFF. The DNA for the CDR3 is TGTGCCAGCAGCTTGGTTTGGCTAGCGGGGGGCTCTTACAATGAGCAGTTCTTC.

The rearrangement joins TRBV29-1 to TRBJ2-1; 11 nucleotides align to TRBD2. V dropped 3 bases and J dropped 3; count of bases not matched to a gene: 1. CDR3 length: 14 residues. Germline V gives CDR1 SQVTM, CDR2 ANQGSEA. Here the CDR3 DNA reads TGCAGCGTTGAGGGGACTAGCGGCTACAATGAGCAGTTCTTC. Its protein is CSVEGTSGYNEQFF.

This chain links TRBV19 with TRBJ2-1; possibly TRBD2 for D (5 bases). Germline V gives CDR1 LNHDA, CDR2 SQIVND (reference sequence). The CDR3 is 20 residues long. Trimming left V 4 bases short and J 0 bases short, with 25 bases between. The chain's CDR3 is CASSTPPLPFRGSSYNEQFF. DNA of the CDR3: TGTGCCAGTAGTACCCCCCCGCTCCCCTTCCGGGGAAGCTCCTACAATGAGCAGTTCTTC.

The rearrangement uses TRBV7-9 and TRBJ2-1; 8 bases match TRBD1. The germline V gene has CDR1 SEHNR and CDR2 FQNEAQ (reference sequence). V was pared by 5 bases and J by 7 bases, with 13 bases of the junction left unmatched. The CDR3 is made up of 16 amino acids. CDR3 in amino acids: CASSPNGFGQGNEQFF. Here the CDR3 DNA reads TGTGCCAGCAGCCCCAATGGCTTTGGACAGGGTAATGAGCAGTTCTTC.

The CDR3 loop reads CASSQLWDRANTEAFF. The CDR3, as DNA: TGTGCCAGCAGCCAACTCTGGGACAGGGCTAACACTGAAGCTTTCTTT. The rearrangement links TRBV7-6 to TRBJ1-1, with 9 bases fitting TRBD1. CDR1 and CDR2 from the germline V gene are SGHVS and FNYEAQ. Trimming took 5 bases from V and 2 from J; bases not matched to a gene: 9. This CDR3 comprises 16 residues.

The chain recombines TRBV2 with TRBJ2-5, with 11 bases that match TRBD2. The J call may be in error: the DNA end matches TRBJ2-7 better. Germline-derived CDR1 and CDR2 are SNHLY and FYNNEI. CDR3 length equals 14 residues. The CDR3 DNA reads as TGTGCCAGCAGAAGACTAGCGGGAACGTACGAGCAGTACTTC. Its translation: CASRRLAGTYEQYF.